Below, 11 T cell receptor beta chains from the same sample are listed, as sequenced in a study of regulatory T cells in long-lasting Graves disease. Sample time point: persistent/refractory GD, antithyroid drugs over 5 years with positive TRAb. The TCR library used RNA extracted from PBMCs. Through Arm-PCR of CDR3 regions and iRepertoire HTBI primers, TCR beta libraries were built. Each CDR3 protein is one row after TCRdb ran MiXCR on the multiplex PCR reads. The sample records a few hundred thousand distinct CDR3 sequences, about 20% being singletons. This specimen consisted of peripheral blood mononuclear cells (PBMCs), obtained when the disease was refractory, from a patient treated with antithyroid drugs. These receptors were collected from a female donor with Graves disease.

In its sample, this clonotype was seen a few times. The chain uses TRBV3-1 and TRBJ1-2; 7 positions agree with TRBD1. Germline assignment: CDR1 LGHDT and CDR2 YNNKEL (reference sequence). Losses at the gene ends were 4 bases for V and 0 bases for J; bases not matched to a gene: 23. The CDR3 has 21 amino acids. The CDR3 here is CASSPNKIETGRLTPNYGYTF. The CDR3 DNA follows: TGTGCCAGCAGCCCCAACAAGATTGAGACAGGGAGATTAACACCTAACTATGGCTACACCTTC.

A few counts support this clonotype. CDR3 sequence reads: CASTPGGSDGLFMNTEAFF. Here the CDR3 DNA reads TGTGCCAGCACCCCGGGAGGGAGTGACGGATTATTCATGAACACTGAAGCTTTCTTT. The genes are TRBV7-9 and TRBJ1-1; D gene ambiguous. Germline-derived CDR1 and CDR2 are SEHNR and FQNEAQ (reference sequence). Trimming took 7 bases from V and 0 from J, leaving 27 bases between them. The CDR3 has 19 residues.

This chain connects TRBV28 to TRBJ2-7; D is perhaps TRBD1 (5 bases). CDR1 and CDR2 from the germline V gene are MDHEN and SYDVKM. Trimming stripped 3 bases from V and 9 bases from J, with 9 bases between. This CDR3 spans 11 amino acids. Here the CDR3 reads CASSFLGRQYF. For the CDR3, the DNA is TGTGCCAGCAGTTTCTTGGGGCGGCAGTACTTC.

The V gene is TRBV9, the J gene TRBJ1-1; no reliable D call. Trimming pared 3 bases from V and 0 bases from J, leaving 12 bases between. This CDR3 has 15 residues. The germline gives CDR1 SGDLS, CDR2 YYNGEE. CDR3 amino acids: CASSAGGLLNTEAFF. CDR3 DNA sequence: TGTGCCAGCAGCGCTGGAGGGTTATTGAACACTGAAGCTTTCTTT.

This clonotype was detected ten times or more. J is TRBJ1-3 and V is TRBV7-9; D remains ambiguous. Between the trimmed V and J ends, which lost 6 bases and 2 bases, there was a span of 5 bases. The germline V gene has CDR1 SEHNR and CDR2 FQNEAQ (reference sequence). This CDR3 contains 12 residues. Here the CDR3 DNA reads TGTGCCAGCAGTTTGACTGGAAACACCATATATTTT. Translation: CASSLTGNTIYF.

The rearrangement uses TRBV12-5 and TRBJ2-2; 15 bases are a match to TRBD2. Trimming took 7 bases from V and 2 from J; bases not matched to a gene: 5. The CDR3 covers 17 residues. Germline CDR1 LGHNT, CDR2 FRNRAP. This chain's CDR3 is CASARTSGRANTGELFF. The CDR3 region has the DNA TGTGCTAGTGCAAGGACTAGCGGGAGGGCTAACACCGGGGAGCTGTTTTTT.

The chain recombines TRBV24-1 with TRBJ2-6; unclear D gene. V gave up 5 bases and J gave up 2 bases, with 3 bases separating them. The CDR3 has 13 amino acids. CDR1 and CDR2 (germline): KGHDR, SFDVKD. The DNA for the CDR3 is TGTGCCACCAGTGGGGCTGGGGCCAACGTCCTGACTTTC. Protein product: CATSGAGANVLTF.

This clonotype was detected only a few times. The chain carries TRBV6-1 and TRBJ2-6; D is unclear. V lost 6 bases and J lost 1, with 10 bases in between. The germline V gene has CDR1 MNHNS and CDR2 SASEGT. This CDR3 has 15 amino acids. The CDR3 nucleotides are TGTGCCAGCAGGTCCGCTGGGTCTGGGGCCAACGTCCTGACTTTC. As protein: CASRSAGSGANVLTF.

V usage is TRBV19 and J usage is TRBJ1-5, with no clear D. Trimming removed 5 bases from V and 7 bases from J, with 12 bases in between. The CDR3 spans 13 residues. CDR1 LNHDA and CDR2 SQIVND come from the germline V gene (reference sequence). The CDR3, as DNA: TGTGCCAGTAGTCTCCATTCGGGGCAGCCCCAGCATTTT. It yields the protein CASSLHSGQPQHF.

This clonotype was counted at least ten times. J is TRBJ1-4 and V is TRBV28, with D possibly TRBD1 on 6 matching bases. The V end was cut by 3 bases, the J end by 5 bases, with 13 bases between. Germline CDR1 reads MDHEN; CDR2 reads SYDVKM. This CDR3 comprises 15 residues. For the CDR3, the DNA is TGTGCCAGCAGTTTCCCCGGACAGACCAATGAAAAACTGTTTTTT. This encodes CASSFPGQTNEKLFF.

A few counts support this clonotype. The CDR3 here is CSASFSGSGGGELFF. CDR3 bases: TGCAGTGCTAGCTTTAGCGGGAGTGGTGGCGGGGAGCTGTTTTTT. The chain uses TRBV20-1 and TRBJ2-2, with 9 bases aligning to TRBD2. CDR3 length: 15 amino acids. The germline V gene encodes CDR1 DFQATT and CDR2 SNEGSKA (reference sequence). Unmatched junction bases numbered 9, after V lost 3 bases and J lost 7 bases.